The rows below give T cell receptor beta chains drawn from one sample of a study of T cells in localized non-small cell lung cancer. Clones were sequenced by immunoSEQ multiplex PCR, and TCRdb holds only the in-frame ones, with some missing. The table shows several thousand clones, with roughly 45% occurring only once. The specimen comprised lung tumor tissue, sampled before any cancer treatment. The receptors here all came from a man aged 40-75 years with stage III lung adenocarcinoma. CDR3s include the opening cysteine and the closing phenylalanine or tryptophan. A D gene is named only where the DNA matches it firmly. Expanded clones get a size class; other rows say once, few or many, or leave the size out.

j_call,clone_size,v_call,d_call,cdr3_aa,cdr3_nt
TRBJ1-3,few,TRBV9,.,CASSVEDSGNTIYF,TGTGCCAGCAGCGTAGAGGACAGCGGAAACACCATATATTTT
TRBJ2-5,.,TRBV6-8,TRBD1,CASSSQGAWQETQYF,TGTGCCAGCAGTTCCCAGGGGGCATGGCAAGAGACCCAGTACTTC
TRBJ2-2,.,TRBV10-1,.,CASSAGANTGELFF,TGCGCCAGCAGTGCCGGAGCGAACACCGGGGAGCTGTTTTTT
TRBJ2-7,.,TRBV11-3,TRBD1,CASSLTGGEAYEQYF,TGTGCCAGCAGCTTGACAGGGGGAGAAGCCTACGAGCAGTACTTC
TRBJ1-3,.,TRBV4-1,.,CASSQEVALSGNTIYF,TGCGCCAGCAGCCAAGAGGTAGCCCTCTCTGGAAACACCATATATTTT
TRBJ1-5,few,TRBV10-3,.,CAISDPGGNQPQHF,TGTGCCATCAGTGACCCAGGGGGCAATCAGCCCCAGCATTTT
TRBJ1-1,.,TRBV19,.,CASSTGDPGNTEAFF,TGTGCCAGTAGTACTGGGGACCCAGGGAACACTGAAGCTTTCTTT
TRBJ2-7,.,TRBV30,.,CAWISQSFSEQYF,TGTGCCTGGATCTCGCAGTCCTTTTCCGAGCAGTACTTC
TRBJ1-2,few,TRBV5-1,TRBD1,CASSQDRGSNYGYTF,TGCGCCAGCAGCCAGGACAGGGGATCTAACTATGGCTACACCTTC
TRBJ2-7,few,TRBV11-3,.,CASSLVVGSYEQYF,TGTGCCAGCAGCTTAGTGGTCGGTTCCTACGAGCAGTACTTC
TRBJ1-3,.,TRBV9,.,CASSVEGGTHPGNTIYF,TGTGCCAGCAGTGTTGAGGGCGGGACCCACCCTGGAAACACCATATATTTT
TRBJ2-5,.,TRBV10-2,TRBD2,CASSEWTSGDQETQYF,TGCGCCAGCAGTGAGTGGACTAGCGGTGATCAAGAGACCCAGTACTTC
TRBJ2-5,few,TRBV5-1,.,CASSLVGRQGQETQYF,TGCGCCAGCAGCTTGGTCGGCAGGCAGGGCCAAGAGACCCAGTACTTC
TRBJ2-4,.,TRBV6-8,.,CASSYERTAKNIQYF,TGTGCCAGCAGTTACGAGCGTACGGCCAAAAACATTCAGTACTTC
TRBJ1-2,.,TRBV19,TRBD1,CASIGPGQGRIGYTF,TGTGCCAGTATCGGACCAGGACAGGGGAGGATCGGCTACACCTTC